Sequencing of this TCR beta chain was carried out in a study of cytomegalovirus exposure and HLA in healthy donors. For this clone: Its antigen is as yet unknown.

Whole-study results and caveats: Further analysis was carried out later, and it showed several of the most significant clusters appearing linked to common viral pathogens.

Healthy people donating bone marrow made up the donors. The PCR employed 60 Vbeta primers together with 13 Jbeta primers. Data came from immunoSEQ multiplex PCR; TCRdb stores just in-frame clones and leaves some out. The table has roughly 140,000 clones, 73% seen once. The clonotype originates from a human donor in good health. Sequencing used PBMCs.

This CDR3 is CSAETGGGGTGELFF. The DNA of the CDR3 is TGCAGCGCCGAGACAGGGGGCGGAGGCACCGGGGAGCTGTTTTTT. This chain links TRBV29-1 with TRBJ2-2; 10 bases fit TRBD1. Germline values: CDR1 SQVTM, CDR2 ANQGSEA. The V segment lost 7 bases and the J segment 4 bases; nucleotides outside the gene matches: 9. The CDR3 runs to 15 residues.